The 22 T cell receptor beta chains presented below share a single source sample, sequenced in a study of monozygotic twins with inflammatory bowel disease. TCRdb re-called the 5' RACE reads, yielding one record per CDR3 amino acid sequence without DNA. The sample table sets out over 110,000 distinct CDR3 sequences. The sample consisted of blood. The receptor set was obtained from a human donor with ulcerative colitis or Crohn's disease, or a healthy co-twin of an affected twin (not recorded which).

J is TRBJ2-3 and V is TRBV5-1; no DNA is available, so the TRBD1 call from TCRdb remains unchecked. Germline V gene sequence: CDR1 SGHRS, CDR2 YFSETQ. There are 16 residues in the CDR3. The CDR3 sequence: CASSLGDIVSTDTQYF.

The gene calls are TRBV19 and TRBJ2-1. The CDR3 extends over 13 amino acids. Germline V gives CDR1 LNHDA, CDR2 SQIVND (reference sequence). Here the CDR3 reads CASSINGYNEQFF.

J is TRBJ2-1 and V is TRBV12-3 or TRBV12-4; the TCRdb D gene call, TRBD2, has no DNA to confirm it. The CDR3 spans 14 residues. CDR3 sequence: CASTPGGGPREQFF.

This rearrangement joins TRBV20-1 to TRBJ1-1; TCRdb's assignment of TRBD1 cannot be checked, as there is no DNA. Germline V gene sequence: CDR1 DFQATT, CDR2 SNEGSKA (reference sequence). CDR3 length: 16 amino acids. The CDR3 loop reads CSAPRGSGGLNTEAFF.

The chain couples TRBV6-2 or TRBV6-3 to TRBJ1-5; TCRdb gives TRBD1 as the D gene, but with no DNA this cannot be confirmed. The CDR3 consists of 17 residues. Germline values: CDR1 MNHEY, CDR2 SVGEGT. The CDR3 region is CASSYRPGTGNNQPQHF.

The chain joins TRBV7-3 to TRBJ2-2; TCRdb gives TRBD2 as the D gene, but with no DNA this cannot be confirmed. Germline V gene lookup returns CDR1 SGHTA and CDR2 FQGTGA. The CDR3 sequence is 19 residues long. CDR3 sequence reads: CASSLTYLAGGIRTGELFF. The full variable domain, completed using reference TRBV7-3 and TRBJ2-2, is GAGVSQTPSNKVTEKGKYVELRCDPISGHTALYWYRQSLGQGPEFLIYFQGTGAADDSGLPNDRFFAVRPEGSVSTLKIQRTERGDSAVYLCASSLTYLAGGIRTGELFFGEGSRLTVL.

V gene TRBV11-2 combines with J gene TRBJ2-7. CDR1 SGHAT and CDR2 FQNNGV come from the germline V gene. The CDR3 is made up of 11 amino acids. CDR3: CASSPSYVQYF.

The chain uses TRBV5-6 and TRBJ1-1; there is no DNA to check the TCRdb D call of TRBD1. This CDR3 region has 13 residues. CDR1 is SGHDT, CDR2 YYEEEE, per germline. Here the CDR3 reads CASRRQGSTEAFF.

The chain couples TRBV5-1 to TRBJ2-7; with no DNA, the TCRdb D assignment of TRBD1 cannot be verified. This CDR3 contains 14 residues. Germline V gives CDR1 SGHRS, CDR2 YFSETQ. CDR3 region: CASSFTGASYEQYF. Combining the CDR3 with reference TRBV5-1 and TRBJ2-7 gives the whole variable domain KAGVTQTPRYLIKTRGQQVTLSCSPISGHRSVSWYQQTPGQGLQFLFEYFSETQRNKGNFPGRFSGRQFSNSRSEMNVSTLELGDSALYLCASSFTGASYEQYFGPGTRLTVT.

The chain has TRBV20-1 and TRBJ2-1; absent DNA, TCRdb's TRBD1 call cannot be checked. The germline gives CDR1 DFQATT, CDR2 SNEGSKA (reference sequence). CDR3 size: 17 residues. CDR3 region: CSARSQDRGLSYNEQFF.

The chain couples TRBV5-1 to TRBJ2-4. Germline values: CDR1 SGHRS, CDR2 YFSETQ. The CDR3 has 15 residues. The CDR3 here is CASSLDSLAKNIQYF.

CDR3 residues: CASITRGRTYEQYF. This sequence joins TRBV5-8 and TRBJ2-7; TCRdb's D gene call, TRBD2, goes unchecked for lack of DNA. The CDR3 is 14 residues long. Germline CDR1 SGHTS, CDR2 YDEGEE.

The gene calls are TRBV12-5 and TRBJ2-1; as DNA is missing, the TRBD2 call by TCRdb cannot be tested. Germline lookup yields CDR1 LGHNT and CDR2 FRNRAP. There are 12 residues in the CDR3. The CDR3 region is CASLGLVNEQFF.

The chain has TRBV20-1 and TRBJ2-7; TCRdb's assignment of TRBD2 cannot be checked, as there is no DNA. Looked up from germline, CDR1 is DFQATT and CDR2 is SNEGSKA (reference sequence). The CDR3 is 13 amino acids. CDR3 amino acids: CSASASGAYEQYF.

V gene TRBV5-6 combines with J gene TRBJ2-2; TCRdb's D call, TRBD2, is unchecked because there is no DNA. The CDR3 has 18 amino acids. Germline assignment: CDR1 SGHDT and CDR2 YYEEEE. The chain's CDR3 is CASTHPALAGLGTGELFF.

V usage is TRBV28 and J usage is TRBJ2-7; TCRdb's D gene call, TRBD1, goes unchecked for lack of DNA. The CDR3 runs 15 residues. CDR1 and CDR2 from the germline V gene are MDHEN and SYDVKM. The CDR3 reads CASIRKRQKSYEQYF.

This chain connects TRBV6-2 or TRBV6-3 to TRBJ2-3; TCRdb designates TRBD1, a call that cannot be tested without DNA. The CDR3 contains 15 residues. Germline V gene sequence: CDR1 MNHEY, CDR2 SVGEGT. The CDR3 spells CASSSGTGGRDTQYF.

J is TRBJ1-4 and V is TRBV12-5; lacking DNA, the TRBD1 call made by TCRdb goes unchecked. The CDR3 is 19 amino acids. Germline CDR1 and CDR2: LGHNT and FRNRAP. Here the CDR3 reads CASGSTRDRLITTNEKLFF. The complete variable domain, with remaining parts taken from reference TRBV12-5 and TRBJ1-4, reads DARVTQTPRHKVTEMGQEVTMRCQPILGHNTVFWYRQTMMQGLELLAYFRNRAPLDDSGMPKDRFSAEMPDATLATLKIQPSEPRDSAVYFCASGSTRDRLITTNEKLFFGSGTQLSVL.

J is TRBJ2-3 and V is TRBV11-3; TCRdb designates TRBD1, a call that cannot be tested without DNA. The germline CDR1 and CDR2 sequences are SGHNT and YENEEA. The CDR3 runs 14 residues. The CDR3 loop reads CASSSYRSTDTQYF.

This rearrangement joins TRBV5-1 to TRBJ2-6; TCRdb lists TRBD1, though no DNA is available to test this call. CDR3 length equals 16 residues. The V gene's germline CDR1 is SGHRS and CDR2 YFSETQ. CDR3 protein: CASSYFRESGANVLTF. Full variable domain (missing parts from reference TRBV5-1 and TRBJ2-6): KAGVTQTPRYLIKTRGQQVTLSCSPISGHRSVSWYQQTPGQGLQFLFEYFSETQRNKGNFPGRFSGRQFSNSRSEMNVSTLELGDSALYLCASSYFRESGANVLTFGAGSRLTVL.

V and J are TRBV20-1 and TRBJ2-5; TCRdb's D call of TRBD1 is untestable without DNA. From germline, CDR1 is DFQATT and CDR2 SNEGSKA (reference sequence). The CDR3 length is 15 residues. CDR3 in amino acids: CSARVVGQGQETQHF.

The CDR3: CASSPRQGAQKETQYF. V usage is TRBV12-3 or TRBV12-4 and J usage is TRBJ2-5; the TRBD1 assignment by TCRdb is unverifiable without DNA. CDR3 size: 16 residues.